Listed below are T cell receptor beta chains from one sample, sequenced in a study of tumor-infiltrating lymphocytes in localized non-small cell lung cancer. The data were produced by immunoSEQ multiplex PCR, yet TCRdb's version contains in-frame clones alone and is incomplete. The profile shows about 14,000 clones, roughly 80% of them singletons. The material sequenced was lung tumor tissue. The receptors were gathered from a human donor with non-small cell lung cancer. The CDR3 runs from the conserved cysteine through the conserved F or W. A D gene is named only where the DNA matches it firmly. Expanded clones are given a class, and other clones once, few, many or no size at all.

J | V | D | size | CDR3 | DNA
TRBJ2-2 | TRBV5-1 | NA | NA | CASSWVGAGELFF | TGCGCCAGCAGCTGGGTTGGGGCCGGGGAGCTGTTTTTT
TRBJ1-5 | TRBV6-1 | NA | once | CASGRASNQPQHF | TGTGCCAGCGGGAGGGCTAGCAATCAGCCCCAGCATTTT
TRBJ2-7 | TRBV5-1 | NA | once | CASTPSGGFDEQYF | TGCGCCAGCACTCCCTCCGGGGGTTTCGACGAGCAGTACTTC
TRBJ2-1 | TRBV19 | NA | NA | CASKLDSNDNEQFF | TGTGCCAGTAAATTGGACAGTAACGACAATGAGCAGTTCTTC
TRBJ2-6 | TRBV5-1 | NA | NA | CASSFSAGGASGANVLTF | TGCGCCAGCAGCTTCTCTGCTGGGGGCGCCTCTGGGGCCAACGTCCTGACTTTC
TRBJ1-5 | TRBV6-1 | NA | few | CASSPDPNQPQHF | TGTGCCAGCTCCCCCGACCCCAATCAGCCCCAGCATTTT
TRBJ1-5 | TRBV21-1 | NA | NA | CASSKKQGSGGNQPQHF | TGTGCCAGCAGCAAAAAACAGGGTTCTGGGGGCAATCAGCCCCAGCATTTT
TRBJ1-4 | TRBV7-2 | NA | NA | CASRWGTNEKLFF | TGTGCCAGCAGGTGGGGGACGAATGAAAAACTGTTTTTT
TRBJ2-7 | TRBV28 | NA | NA | CASTGRQSYEQYF | TGTGCCAGCACCGGGCGCCAGTCCTACGAGCAGTACTTC
TRBJ2-7 | TRBV7-3 | TRBD2 | NA | CASSLGLAGGYEQYF | TGTGCCAGCAGCTTAGGACTAGCGGGAGGTTACGAGCAGTACTTC
TRBJ1-1 | TRBV7-9 | TRBD1 | NA | CASSLRGQGDTEAFF | TGTGCCAGCAGCTTACGGGGACAGGGAGACACTGAAGCTTTCTTT
TRBJ2-5 | TRBV6-1 | TRBD2 | NA | CASSGLGGVSGGETQYF | TGTGCCAGCAGTGGTCTTGGGGGGGTCTCGGGGGGAGAGACCCAGTACTTC
TRBJ1-4 | TRBV30 | TRBD1 | NA | CAWRPRGRDEKLFF | TGTGCCTGGAGGCCGAGGGGGCGAGATGAAAAACTGTTTTTT
TRBJ2-7 | TRBV7-2 | NA | NA | CASTEGGLDEQYF | TGTGCCAGCACCGAAGGAGGTTTGGACGAGCAGTACTTC
TRBJ2-1 | TRBV2 | TRBD2 | NA | CASRGLVRGNEQFF | TGTGCCAGCAGGGGACTAGTGAGGGGAAATGAGCAGTTCTTC
TRBJ2-1 | TRBV9 | NA | NA | CASSQGGGPVDEQFF | TGTGCCAGCAGCCAGGGTGGGGGGCCGGTGGATGAGCAGTTCTTC
TRBJ1-6 | TRBV7-3 | NA | NA | CASSLGQNSPLHF | TGTGCCAGCAGCCTCGGACAAAATTCACCCCTCCACTTT
TRBJ2-5 | TRBV5-4 | TRBD2 | NA | CASSSGTSGPGGETQYF | TGTGCCAGCAGTTCCGGGACTAGCGGGCCGGGTGGGGAGACCCAGTACTTC
TRBJ2-3 | TRBV7-2 | TRBD2 | NA | CASSSGLAGDTDTQYF | TGTGCCAGCAGCTCAGGACTAGCGGGAGATACAGATACGCAGTATTTT
TRBJ2-1 | TRBV19 | NA | medium-sized | CASSVSGGVSYNEQFF | TGTGCCAGTAGTGTTAGCGGCGGGGTGTCCTACAATGAGCAGTTCTTC
TRBJ2-5 | TRBV7-2 | NA | NA | CASSLYRGLGETQYF | TGTGCCAGCAGCTTATATCGAGGGCTGGGAGAGACCCAGTACTTC
TRBJ2-1 | TRBV9 | NA | once | CASSVVGDGNEQFF | TGTGCCAGCAGCGTAGTAGGGGACGGAAATGAGCAGTTCTTC
TRBJ2-1 | TRBV7-9 | TRBD2 | NA | CASSSLREGNEQFF | TGTGCCAGCAGCTCCCTCCGGGAGGGGAATGAGCAGTTCTTC
TRBJ2-7 | TRBV19 | TRBD2 | NA | CASSIAGTSSYEQYF | TGTGCCAGTAGTATAGCTGGGACTAGTTCCTACGAGCAGTACTTC
TRBJ1-4 | TRBV2 | NA | NA | CASSELPEGKLFF | TGTGCCAGCAGTGAACTGCCCGAGGGGAAACTGTTTTTT
TRBJ2-3 | TRBV28 | TRBD2 | NA | CASSYSGSSADTQYF | TGTGCCAGCAGCTACAGCGGGAGCTCCGCAGATACGCAGTATTTT
TRBJ1-1 | TRBV27 | NA | once | CASTAPTGGNTEAFF | TGTGCCAGCACCGCTCCCACGGGTGGGAACACTGAAGCTTTCTTT
TRBJ1-1 | TRBV6-6 | TRBD1 | NA | CASSYRTGVNTEAFF | TGTGCCAGCAGTTATAGGACAGGGGTGAACACTGAAGCTTTCTTT
TRBJ1-1 | TRBV18 | NA | NA | CASSQGGTYTEAFF | TGTGCCAGCTCACAAGGGGGGACCTACACTGAAGCTTTCTTT
TRBJ1-6 | TRBV27 | TRBD1 | few | CASRRTGPNSPLHF | TGTGCCAGCAGGAGGACAGGGCCGAATTCACCCCTCCACTTT
TRBJ1-1 | TRBV19 | NA | NA | CASSIDIRGFTEAFF | TGTGCCAGTAGTATAGATATTCGGGGGTTCACTGAAGCTTTCTTT
TRBJ2-7 | TRBV11-2 | TRBD2 | NA | CASSPRTSGTSYEQYF | TGTGCCAGCAGCCCGAGGACTAGCGGGACCTCCTACGAGCAGTACTTC
TRBJ1-1 | TRBV6-1 | NA | NA | CASSTLYRSEAFF | TGTGCCAGCAGCACCTTATACAGATCAGAAGCTTTCTTT
TRBJ2-3 | TRBV11-3 | NA | few | CASNGGGSTDTQYF | TGTGCCAGCAACGGGGGCGGCAGCACAGATACGCAGTATTTT
TRBJ1-2 | TRBV6-5 | NA | NA | CASSYSADGYGYTF | TGTGCCAGCAGTTACTCCGCCGACGGTTATGGCTACACCTTC
TRBJ1-2 | TRBV19 | NA | NA | CASSIQGDGYTF | TGTGCCAGTAGTATCCAAGGGGATGGCTACACCTTC
TRBJ2-2 | TRBV18 | NA | NA | CASSFNGGTNTGELFF | TGTGCCAGCTCATTTAATGGGGGTACGAACACCGGGGAGCTGTTTTTT
TRBJ2-2 | TRBV5-4 | NA | NA | CASSSKSGTWNTGELFF | TGTGCCAGCAGCTCCAAGTCCGGGACATGGAACACCGGGGAGCTGTTTTTT
TRBJ2-5 | TRBV5-8 | NA | NA | CASSLGHRQETQYF | TGTGCCAGCAGCTTGGGACACCGGCAAGAGACCCAGTACTTC
TRBJ2-2 | TRBV29-1 | TRBD2 | NA | CSVTPTSGSANTGELFF | TGCAGCGTGACGCCGACTAGCGGGAGCGCGAACACCGGGGAGCTGTTTTTT
TRBJ2-2 | TRBV5-1 | TRBD2 | few | CASSGTSTGELFF | TGCGCCAGCAGCGGGACTAGCACCGGGGAGCTGTTTTTT
TRBJ1-6 | TRBV19 | TRBD1 | few | CASPTDRVPSPLHF | TGTGCCAGTCCCACAGACAGGGTTCCTTCACCCCTCCACTTT
TRBJ1-1 | TRBV9 | NA | NA | CASSETPNTEAFF | TGTGCCAGCAGCGAGACACCGAACACTGAAGCTTTCTTT
TRBJ2-3 | TRBV6-6 | TRBD2 | NA | CASSYSTGGATDTQYF | TGTGCCAGCAGTTACTCGACGGGGGGGGCGACAGATACGCAGTATTTT
TRBJ1-4 | TRBV19 | NA | NA | CASRAGDATNEKLFF | TGTGCCAGTAGGGCAGGGGATGCAACTAATGAAAAACTGTTTTTT
TRBJ1-5 | TRBV19 | NA | NA | CASRGGNQPQHF | TGTGCCAGTAGGGGCGGGAATCAGCCCCAGCATTTT
TRBJ1-6 | TRBV18 | NA | NA | CASSPDGGVDSPLHF | TGTGCCAGCTCACCCGACGGTGGAGTCGATTCACCCCTCCACTTT
TRBJ2-7 | TRBV19 | NA | NA | CASSISGEEQYF | TGTGCCAGTAGTATTTCTGGGGAAGAGCAGTACTTC
TRBJ1-5 | TRBV5-6 | NA | few | CASTTWGEYQPQHF | TGTGCCAGCACGACATGGGGAGAATATCAGCCCCAGCATTTT